These 19 T cell receptor beta chains came from one sample sequenced in a study of spatial heterogeneity in lung cancer. No antigen has been identified for these receptors. TCRdb used MiXCR to reprocess the 5' RACE reads, holding one entry per CDR3 protein. The data hold about 13,000 distinct CDR3 sequences, with 5.6% observed a single time. Documented time point: sample taken at primary tumor resection. General study points: It was found that expanded intratumoral alpha and beta TCR counts tracked tumor mutation counts.

Material: lung tumor tissue, obtained at surgery. These receptors were taken from a female donor with early-stage non-small cell lung cancer.

This clonotype came up many times. This beta chain came through as a stray read in a library set up for alpha chains, and its size says little. The chain recombines TRBV27 with TRBJ2-7, with TRBD1 as a possible D gene (6 bases). The CDR3 totals 14 residues. Germline-derived CDR1 and CDR2 are MNHEY and SMNVEV (reference sequence). V was trimmed by 0 bases and J by 6 bases, leaving 12 bases between them. The chain's CDR3 is CASSLSGAFSEQYF. The CDR3 region has the DNA TGTGCCAGCAGTTTATCGGGGGCCTTCTCCGAGCAGTACTTC.

In this sample, this clonotype turned up many times. This beta chain was picked up by a library intended for alpha chains and is off target, so its count carries little meaning. This sequence joins TRBV24-1 and TRBJ2-3; 11 bases are shared with TRBD1. The junction had 9 bases not matched to a gene; V was cut back by 4 bases and J by 7 bases. Per germline, CDR1 KGHDR and CDR2 SFDVKD. The CDR3 is made up of 16 amino acids. The CDR3: CATSEVGQGASNTQYF. In DNA, the CDR3 is TGTGCCACCAGTGAGGTCGGACAGGGGGCTTCGAATACGCAGTATTTT.

This clonotype was counted ten times or more. Within a library made for alpha chains, this beta chain is off target, and its count is uninformative. V and J are TRBV11-2 and TRBJ2-3, with D possibly matching TRBD2 (6 bases). The CDR3 loop spans 14 amino acids. The V and J ends lost 3 bases and 4 bases respectively, with 11 bases between them. Looked up from germline, CDR1 is SGHAT and CDR2 is FQNNGV. CDR3 sequence reads: CASSFFSGPDTQYF. The CDR3, as DNA: TGTGCCAGCAGCTTCTTTAGCGGCCCAGATACGCAGTATTTT.

Turning to this clonotype: In a library made to pick up alpha chains, this beta chain is a stray read with a size that means little. The V and J genes are TRBV7-9 and TRBJ2-1; TRBD2 matches at 13 bases. Germline CDR1 is SEHNR and CDR2 is FQNEAQ (reference sequence). Trimming cost V 5 bases and J 7 bases; bases outside gene matches: 8. The CDR3 spans 16 residues. CDR3 region: CASSNGLAGVKNEQFF. CDR3 DNA sequence: TGTGCCAGCAGCAATGGACTAGCGGGAGTGAAGAATGAGCAGTTCTTC. Full variable domain (remainder filled in from reference TRBV7-9 and TRBJ2-1): DTGVSQNPRHKITKRGQNVTFRCDPISEHNRLYWYRQTLGQGPEFLTYFQNEAQLEKSRLLSDRFSAERPKGSFSTLEIQRTEQGDSAMYLCASSNGLAGVKNEQFFGPGTRLTVL.

Ten or more counts support this clonotype. Since it is a stray read in a library aimed at alpha chains, this beta chain has a size that is not meaningful. V gene TRBV3-1 combines with J gene TRBJ1-1, with D unclear. The CDR3 has 15 amino acids. The germline CDR1 and CDR2 sequences are LGHDT and YNNKEL (reference sequence). The V end lost 1 base, the J end lost 1 base, and 10 bases lay between the germline ends. The CDR3 coding sequence is TGTGCCAGCAGCCAAGGGGCAGGTACGAACACTGAAGCTTTCTTT. The encoded protein is CASSQGAGTNTEAFF.

This clonotype is medium-sized (0.01 to 0.1%) within its sample. The size of this beta chain means little, since it is a stray read in a library made for alpha chains. The chain uses TRBV20-1 and TRBJ2-1, with 7 bases fitting TRBD2. V lost 2 bases and J lost 6; bases outside the gene matches: 4. CDR1 DFQATT and CDR2 SNEGSKA come from the germline V gene (reference sequence). The CDR3 runs 13 residues. For the CDR3, the DNA is TGCAGTGCTAGACCGGGGAGGGTCAATGAGCAGTTCTTC. Amino acid sequence: CSARPGRVNEQFF.

This clonotype was detected ten times or more. The size of this beta chain means little, since it is a stray read in a library made for alpha chains. This chain joins TRBV6-2 or TRBV6-3 and TRBJ2-3; 12 bases are a match to TRBD2. The germline CDR1 and CDR2 sequences are MNHEY and SVGEGT. There are 15 residues in the CDR3. J was trimmed by 8 bases and V by 5 bases; bases with no gene match: 8. In DNA form, the CDR3 reads TGTGCCAGCAGTCAGCTAGCGGGGGGGCCGAGTACGCAGTATTTT. Its protein is CASSQLAGGPSTQYF.

This clonotype was detected many times. This beta chain appears as a stray read in a library generated for alpha chains; its size is not informative. The chain joins TRBV5-6 to TRBJ1-1; 9 bases are a match to TRBD1. From germline, CDR1 is SGHDT and CDR2 YYEEEE. Trimming at V came to 2 bases and at J to 10 bases, leaving 6 bases not matched to a gene. CDR3 length: 13 amino acids. CDR3 sequence (DNA): TGTGCCAGCAGCTTCTGGGACAGGGAGGGAGCTTTCTTT. Amino acids: CASSFWDREGAFF.

This clonotype was seen repeatedly, ten times or more. Within a library made for alpha chains, this beta chain is off target, and its count is uninformative. The rearrangement joins TRBV29-1 to TRBJ2-3; 9 nucleotides agree with TRBD2. The V segment lost 3 bases and the J segment 4 bases; nucleotides outside the gene matches: 5. Germline-derived CDR1 and CDR2 are SQVTM and ANQGSEA. The CDR3 runs to 14 residues. This CDR3 reads CSVDSSGASDTQYF. The CDR3 DNA follows: TGCAGCGTTGACTCTAGCGGGGCCTCAGATACGCAGTATTTT.

In this sample, this clonotype turned up many times. Since the library was made to target alpha chains, this beta chain is a stray read and its abundance is not meaningful. The chain is built from TRBV29-1 and TRBJ2-2; D is unresolved. This CDR3 spans 18 amino acids. V was clipped by 0 bases and J by 0 bases, with 17 bases between them. Germline CDR1 SQVTM, CDR2 ANQGSEA. The CDR3 DNA follows: TGCAGCGTTGAAGACCCTCGAAGCCCAGACGCGAACACCGGGGAGCTGTTTTTT. Translated, it gives CSVEDPRSPDANTGELFF.

Points on this clonotype: This beta chain is off target for a library built for alpha chains, so its abundance means little. The rearrangement uses TRBV20-1 and TRBJ1-5, with D possibly being TRBD1 (5 bases). Germline loops: CDR1 DFQATT, CDR2 SNEGSKA (reference sequence). This CDR3 has 15 residues. Trimming removed 0 bases from V and 1 base from J, with 10 bases in between. CDR3 in amino acids: CSARDQGRSNQPQHF. The CDR3 DNA sequence: TGCAGTGCTAGAGATCAGGGACGGAGCAATCAGCCCCAGCATTTT.

This clonotype was picked up many times. This beta chain appears as a stray read in a library generated for alpha chains; its size is not informative. The V call is TRBV20-1, the J call TRBJ1-4; possible D gene TRBD1, 6 bases. V lost 1 base, J lost 4 bases, and 10 bases lay in between. This CDR3 has 14 amino acids. The germline V gene has CDR1 DFQATT and CDR2 SNEGSKA (reference sequence). The chain's CDR3 is CSARARGYNEKLFF. CDR3 sequence (DNA): TGCAGTGCTAGAGCCAGGGGCTATAATGAAAAACTGTTTTTT.

This clonotype was observed many times. This beta chain represents an off-target read in a library built for alpha chains; its size is of limited meaning. V usage is TRBV7-9 and J usage is TRBJ1-2; D unresolved. V was clipped by 5 bases and J by 6 bases, with 16 bases between them. This CDR3 is 14 amino acids long. Germline CDR1 and CDR2: SEHNR and FQNEAQ (reference sequence). The CDR3 DNA is TGTGCCAGCAGCAGATCTGGCCAAAACGATGGCTACACCTTC. Translation gives CASSRSGQNDGYTF.

In its sample, this clonotype was seen many times. This beta chain is a stray sequence in a library constructed for alpha chains; its clone size is not meaningful. The genes are TRBV6-2 or TRBV6-3 and TRBJ2-1, with 10 bases that match TRBD2. V lost 10 bases to trimming and J lost 5 bases; unmatched junction nucleotides: 8. CDR1 and CDR2 (germline): MNHEY, SVGEGT. The CDR3 is made up of 14 amino acids. CDR3: CATERGGLHNEQFF. The CDR3 DNA reads as TGTGCCACCGAGCGGGGGGGATTGCACAATGAGCAGTTCTTC.

This clonotype occurred many times. The library was built for alpha chains, so this beta chain is an off-target read and its size means little. The chain links TRBV7-9 to TRBJ1-1; D is ambiguous. The CDR3 loop spans 13 amino acids. CDR1 and CDR2 (germline): SEHNR, FQNEAQ (reference sequence). V lost 4 bases to trimming and J lost 8 bases, with 14 bases between them. CDR3 amino acids: CASSSRAGKEAFF. Here the CDR3 DNA reads TGTGCCAGCAGCTCCCGGGCTGGAAAAGAAGCTTTCTTT.

This clonotype is categorized as medium-sized (0.01 to 0.1%). The library was built for alpha chains, so this beta chain is an off-target read and its size means little. This rearrangement joins TRBV27 to TRBJ1-3; D is ambiguous. Germline assignment: CDR1 MNHEY and CDR2 SMNVEV (reference sequence). The CDR3 sequence is 13 residues long. Trimming took 7 bases from V and 1 from J, leaving 8 bases between them. The CDR3 bases are TGTGCCAGCATGGGGAGGTCTGGAAACACCATATATTTT. This sequence encodes CASMGRSGNTIYF.

Details on this clonotype: This beta chain was picked up by a library intended for alpha chains and is off target, so its count carries little meaning. This chain connects TRBV3-1 to TRBJ2-5; a possible D gene is TRBD2 (5 bases). Trimming removed 4 bases from V and 4 bases from J, with 16 bases in between. Looked up from germline, CDR1 is LGHDT and CDR2 is YNNKEL (reference sequence). This CDR3 comprises 15 residues. CDR3 coding DNA: TGTGCCAGCAGCCTCCCCGGAGCTGAGGGAGAGACCCAGTACTTC. As protein: CASSLPGAEGETQYF.

This clonotype has at least ten counts. This beta chain came through as a stray read in a library set up for alpha chains, and its size says little. The V gene is TRBV11-2, the J gene TRBJ1-4; a possible D gene is TRBD1 (6 bases). CDR1 and CDR2 from the germline V gene are SGHAT and FQNNGV. V was clipped by 1 base and J by 8 bases, with 14 bases between them. The CDR3 loop spans 15 amino acids. The CDR3 sequence: CASSLVGGIAEKLFF. In DNA form, the CDR3 reads TGTGCCAGCAGCTTAGTTGGGGGCATCGCCGAAAAACTGTTTTTT.

This clonotype was recorded many times. Because the library targeted alpha chains, this beta chain is an off-target read whose size means little. This sequence joins TRBV20-1 and TRBJ2-2; no reliable D call. V was pared by 0 bases and J by 6 bases, with 14 bases between. From germline, CDR1 is DFQATT and CDR2 SNEGSKA (reference sequence). This CDR3 spans 15 amino acids. CDR3 protein: CSARDLRSGSGELFF. Written as DNA, the CDR3 is TGCAGTGCTAGAGATCTTAGGTCCGGATCCGGGGAGCTGTTTTTT.